This T cell receptor (beta chain) came from a study of blood T cell repertoires in COVID-19. Study-wide background: COVID-19 samples collected from the United States, Italy and Spain covered acute and convalescent phases.

Per the authors' pipeline: Nucleated cell counts were estimated from reference gene primer amplification. The method was immunoSEQ multiplex PCR; TCRdb's version includes in-frame clones alone and lacks a portion of them. The V and J calls and clone size were taken over from that table, and D and trimming were inferred from the DNA. Altogether around 150,000 clones are present, more than 80% being singletons, with the ten largest covering about 5.8%. With V trimmed by 5 bases and J by 7 bases, 1 base remained unmatched. There are 11 residues in the CDR3. This clone was recorded a few times. The origin of this receptor is a human donor in a cohort sampled during active COVID-19. The chain employs TRBV12-3 or TRBV12-4 and TRBJ1-2, with 7 bases identical to TRBD1. The sequenced material came from peripheral blood. The CDR3 loop is CASSTGVGYTF. Here the CDR3 DNA reads TGTGCCAGCAGTACAGGGGTTGGCTACACCTTC.